Below are 27 T cell receptor beta chains sequenced from a single sample in a study of shared clonotypes between healthy human individuals. The table came from immunoSEQ multiplex PCR; TCRdb's copy has only in-frame clones and leaves some out. Among over a million clones, approximately 98.5% were seen once, and the ten largest hold under 0.45%. Sequenced: naive CD4+ T cells sorted from blood. Subset meaning: CD45RA+ positively selected. The receptors derive from a man aged 30 to 45 in good health.

Worth noting for this clone: At the DNA level, this CDR3 is encoded by other sequences in the same sample as well. The chain recombines TRBV5-1 with TRBJ2-1, with unresolved D. The CDR3 covers 12 residues. Trimming left V 0 bases short and J 10 bases short, with 8 bases between. Germline assignment: CDR1 SGHRS and CDR2 YFSETQ. The CDR3 here is CASSLARAEQFF. In DNA, the CDR3 is TGCGCCAGCAGCTTGGCCCGGGCCGAGCAGTTCTTC.

J is TRBJ2-1 and V is TRBV29-1; no definite D call. V gave up 4 bases and J gave up 5 bases, with 9 bases separating them. CDR3 length equals 12 residues. Germline CDR1 and CDR2: SQVTM and ANQGSEA. The CDR3 spells CSVVARNNEQFF. The CDR3 DNA is TGCAGCGTTGTGGCTAGGAACAATGAGCAGTTCTTC.

The chain is built from TRBV7-9 and TRBJ2-1, with a possible D match to TRBD2 (6 bases). The V and J ends lost 1 base and 5 bases respectively, with 15 bases between them. This CDR3 comprises 16 residues. Germline CDR1 and CDR2: SEHNR and FQNEAQ (reference sequence). The CDR3, as DNA: TGTGCCAGCAGCTTAGTAATGGGTAGCGGTCACAATGAGCAGTTCTTC. Protein sequence: CASSLVMGSGHNEQFF.

The chain joins TRBV4-1 to TRBJ2-5; TRBD1 matches 8 bases. This CDR3 has 15 residues. After removal of 2 bases from V and 2 bases from J, the junction contained 4 bases not matched to a gene. Germline assignment: CDR1 MGHRA and CDR2 YSYEKL. The CDR3 bases are TGCGCCAGCAGCCAAATGGACAGGGATCAAGAGACCCAGTACTTC. Protein product: CASSQMDRDQETQYF.

This chain connects TRBV5-1 to TRBJ2-3; 9 bases are a match to TRBD2. Germline V gene lookup returns CDR1 SGHRS and CDR2 YFSETQ. Losses at the gene ends were 1 base for V and 6 bases for J; bases not matched to a gene: 3. The CDR3 covers 14 residues. CDR3 protein: CASSLNAGGDTQYF. The CDR3 DNA follows: TGCGCCAGCAGCTTGAATGCGGGAGGGGATACGCAGTATTTT.

V is TRBV6-1 and J is TRBJ2-2; 7 nucleotides agree with TRBD1. The length of the CDR3 is 13 residues. The germline V gene encodes CDR1 MNHNS and CDR2 SASEGT. V trimming: 7 bases; J trimming: 8 bases; junction bases outside the gene matches: 7. CDR3 region: CASKVRGPGELFF. CDR3 DNA: TGTGCCAGCAAAGTAAGGGGGCCAGGGGAGCTGTTTTTT.

The J gene is TRBJ2-2, the V gene TRBV27; no clear D. The CDR3 has 13 amino acids. Deletions cut 6 bases from V and 6 bases from J, with 11 bases between. Germline V lookup: CDR1 MNHEY, CDR2 SMNVEV (reference sequence). This CDR3 is CASRDNNPGELFF. CDR3 nucleotides: TGTGCCAGCAGGGATAACAACCCCGGGGAGCTGTTTTTT.

In this sample, this clone turned up once. Other nucleotide sequences in the sample specify the same CDR3. The chain has TRBV30 and TRBJ1-5, with D unclear. The V end lost 5 bases, the J end lost 0 bases, and 8 bases lay between the germline ends. The CDR3 spans 13 residues. The germline CDR1 and CDR2 sequences are GTSNPN and SVGIG (reference sequence). The CDR3 is CAWAPDSNQPQHF. In nucleotides, the CDR3 is TGTGCCTGGGCCCCCGATAGCAATCAGCCCCAGCATTTT.

V is TRBV5-1 and J is TRBJ1-3; D perhaps matches TRBD1 (6 bases). V dropped 5 bases and J dropped 0 bases, with 12 bases sitting between them. Looked up from germline, CDR1 is SGHRS and CDR2 is YFSETQ. This CDR3 contains 15 residues. In DNA form, the CDR3 reads TGCGCCAGCAGGCCGACAGGTCGCTCTGGAAACACCATATATTTT. Translating it yields CASRPTGRSGNTIYF.

The chain combines TRBV6-5 with TRBJ2-4, with 7 bases lining up with TRBD1. V lost 4 bases, J lost 3 bases, and 3 bases stayed unmatched. CDR3 length: 14 residues. Germline V CDR1 and CDR2: MNHEY, SVGAGI. CDR3 bases: TGTGCCAGCAGTTCCTGGGACAGCAAAAACATTCAGTACTTC. Its translation: CASSSWDSKNIQYF.

The chain carries TRBV29-1 and TRBJ1-2; D unresolved. Germline V gene data show CDR1 as SQVTM and CDR2 as ANQGSEA. Trimming shortened V by 7 bases and J by 0 bases, and 9 bases separated the two germline ends. The CDR3 is 12 residues long. In nucleotides, the CDR3 is TGCAGCGCGACTGCGACTAACTATGGCTACACCTTC. Amino acids: CSATATNYGYTF.

The chain has TRBV7-2 and TRBJ2-1, with 9 bases that match TRBD2. The CDR3 runs 14 residues. Trimming took 5 bases from V and 8 from J; bases not matched to a gene: 7. Germline V CDR1 and CDR2: SGHTA, FQGNSA. CDR3 sequence reads: CASSHSGSLDEQFF. CDR3 DNA: TGTGCCAGCAGCCATAGCGGGAGTTTAGATGAGCAGTTCTTC.

The rearrangement links TRBV7-6 to TRBJ2-7, with TRBD1 identical over 9 bases. The CDR3 has 16 amino acids. Germline trimming cut 5 bases from V and 0 bases from J; bases unmatched to any gene: 8. Looked up from germline, CDR1 is SGHVS and CDR2 is FNYEAQ. The CDR3 region has the DNA TGTGCCAGCAGCACCGGGACAGGGTTCAGCTCCTACGAGCAGTACTTC. Translating it yields CASSTGTGFSSYEQYF.

On this clone: This sample also contains other DNA sequences that code for the same CDR3. CDR3 sequence: CASSLAGRADTQYF. DNA for the CDR3: TGTGCCAGCAGCTTAGCAGGGAGGGCAGATACGCAGTATTTT. This chain connects TRBV7-9 to TRBJ2-3; 7 positions match TRBD2. V trimming: 0 bases; J trimming: 4 bases; junction bases outside the gene matches: 1. CDR1 is SEHNR and CDR2 is FQNEAQ in the germline V gene (reference sequence). This CDR3 has 14 residues. Full variable domain (rest looked up from reference TRBV7-9 and TRBJ2-3): DTGVSQNPRHKITKRGQNVTFRCDPISEHNRLYWYRQTLGQGPEFLTYFQNEAQLEKSRLLSDRFSAERPKGSFSTLEIQRTEQGDSAMYLCASSLAGRADTQYFGPGTRLTVL.

This clone was seen a single time. This chain links TRBV19 with TRBJ2-7, with 7 bases identical to TRBD1. This CDR3 is 14 amino acids long. V dropped 4 bases and J dropped 2; count of bases not matched to a gene: 5. The V gene's germline CDR1 is LNHDA and CDR2 SQIVND (reference sequence). CDR3 sequence (DNA): TGTGCCAGTAGTAAGGGGACAGCAACCTACGAGCAGTACTTC. This codes for CASSKGTATYEQYF.

The chain carries TRBV28 and TRBJ1-2; D perhaps matches TRBD1 (5 bases). The ends were cut back, 6 bases at V and 4 bases at J, with 15 bases in the middle. Germline CDR1 and CDR2: MDHEN and SYDVKM. The CDR3 loop spans 14 amino acids. The CDR3 region is CASSRQWGGYGYTF. The CDR3, as DNA: TGTGCCAGCAGCAGACAGTGGGGAGGCTATGGCTACACCTTC.

The chain recombines TRBV6-5 with TRBJ1-5; 10 bases fit TRBD1. The junction had 7 bases not matched to a gene; V was cut back by 5 bases and J by 6 bases. The germline V gene encodes CDR1 MNHEY and CDR2 SVGAGI. The CDR3 length is 15 residues. The CDR3 DNA follows: TGTGCCAGCAGTACCTACGGGACAGGGGTTCAGCCCCAGCATTTT. Its protein is CASSTYGTGVQPQHF.

This clone was picked up one time. The rearrangement links TRBV9 to TRBJ1-4; the D gene is possibly TRBD1 (6 bases). Germline CDR1 reads SGDLS; CDR2 reads YYNGEE. This CDR3 is built from 14 residues. Trimming pared 0 bases from V and 14 bases from J, leaving 17 bases between. The CDR3 spells CASSVGGGTKWLFF. The CDR3 nucleotides are TGTGCCAGCAGCGTAGGAGGGGGGACTAAGTGGCTGTTTTTT.

A note on this clone: Other DNA sequences from this sample encode an identical CDR3 as well. CDR3 coding DNA: TGTGCCAGCAGCCCCGGCACAGATACGCAGTATTTT. Amino acids: CASSPGTDTQYF. This rearrangement joins TRBV11-2 to TRBJ2-3; D ambiguous. Germline CDR1 and CDR2: SGHAT and FQNNGV. V was shortened by 5 bases and J by 1 base, with 4 bases between the two germline ends. This CDR3 comprises 12 residues.

V gene TRBV29-1 combines with J gene TRBJ2-3, with 10 bases that match TRBD2. This CDR3 is built from 14 residues. V lost 6 bases to trimming and J lost 6 bases; unmatched junction nucleotides: 9. Germline CDR1 and CDR2: SQVTM and ANQGSEA. The CDR3 nucleotides are TGCAGCGTCGGCTTGCTAGCGGGAGTCGATACGCAGTATTTT. Its translation: CSVGLLAGVDTQYF.

This clone was detected only once. It may be a read error: a sequence one base away is much more abundant. The gene calls are TRBV2 and TRBJ2-5, with D perhaps matching TRBD1 (5 bases). Trimming left V 6 bases short and J 4 bases short, with 9 bases between. Germline V gene sequence: CDR1 SNHLY, CDR2 FYNNEI. The CDR3 length is 12 residues. The CDR3 nucleotides read TGTGCCAGCAGCCCTCAGGGAGAGACCCAGTACTTC. This gives the protein CASSPQGETQYF. Variable domain in full (rest from reference TRBV2 and TRBJ2-5): EPEVTQTPSHQVTQMGQEVILRCVPISNHLYFYWYRQILGQKVEFLVSFYNNEISEKSEIFDDQFSVERPDGSNFTLKIRSTKLEDSAMYFCASSPQGETQYFGPGTRLLVL.

Concerning this clone: Additional DNA sequences in this sample encode the identical CDR3. This chain uses TRBV5-4 with TRBJ2-4; TRBD2 agrees at 7 bases. Losses at the gene ends were 4 bases for V and 1 base for J; bases not matched to a gene: 2. Germline CDR1 reads SGHNT; CDR2 reads YYREEE (reference sequence). This CDR3 contains 14 residues. The DNA of the CDR3 is TGTGCCAGCAGCCCCGGGGGGGCCAAAAACATTCAGTACTTC. Protein: CASSPGGAKNIQYF.

This chain connects TRBV28 to TRBJ1-1; D gene ambiguous. The CDR3 totals 16 residues. The germline V and J ends were trimmed by 6 bases and 0 bases, with 17 bases remaining between them. The germline CDR1 and CDR2 sequences are MDHEN and SYDVKM. DNA for the CDR3: TGTGCCAGCAGGCTCCGCCCGACAAGCATGAACACTGAAGCTTTCTTT. Translated: CASRLRPTSMNTEAFF.

V usage is TRBV6-6 and J usage is TRBJ2-7; 11 nucleotides align to TRBD1. Germline trimming cut 6 bases from V and 5 bases from J; bases unmatched to any gene: 9. The CDR3 is 15 residues long. Germline V lookup: CDR1 MNHNY, CDR2 SVGAGI (reference sequence). The CDR3 loop reads CASSNPGQGVHEQYF. The CDR3 DNA reads as TGTGCCAGCAGCAACCCGGGACAGGGGGTCCACGAGCAGTACTTC.

About this clone: Other DNA sequences in this specimen translate into the identical CDR3. The chain carries TRBV9 and TRBJ2-5, with D tentatively TRBD2 (7 bases). The V gene lost 1 base and the J gene lost 5 bases, with 12 bases spanning the gap. The CDR3 sequence is 14 residues long. Germline CDR1 and CDR2: SGDLS and YYNGEE. The CDR3 DNA sequence: TGTGCCAGCAGCGTACGGGGGGCTGAGGAGACCCAGTACTTC. This codes for CASSVRGAEETQYF.

The DNA for the CDR3 is TGCGCCAGCAGCTCCGGGACGGAACCTGGAAACACCATATATTTT. Translating it yields CASSSGTEPGNTIYF. The chain combines TRBV5-1 with TRBJ1-3, with D perhaps matching TRBD1 (5 bases). Germline V gives CDR1 SGHRS, CDR2 YFSETQ. V was trimmed by 3 bases and J by 2 bases, leaving 12 bases between them. This CDR3 has 15 amino acids.

This chain links TRBV20-1 with TRBJ2-1; D gene ambiguous. This CDR3 contains 10 residues. V was shortened by 5 bases and J by 7 bases, with 6 bases between the two germline ends. Germline V lookup: CDR1 DFQATT, CDR2 SNEGSKA (reference sequence). The CDR3 coding sequence is TGCAGTGCTGGGTGGAATGAGCAGTTCTTC. It encodes CSAGWNEQFF.